This T cell receptor beta chain came from a study of human T cells and chemical hapten exposure. One entry per CDR3 protein results from TCRdb running MiXCR on the RACE reads. The data show approximately 52,000 distinct CDR3 sequences, with roughly 9.9% seen just once and 14% held by the top ten. Time point of the sample: pre-sensitization, week 0. Treatment reported: therapeutic diphenylcyclopropenone sensitization with weekly scalp DPC. Venepuncture was done earlier than the placement of each patch test. The sample holds many counts of this clonotype. V dropped 0 bases and J dropped 3 bases, with 19 bases sitting between them. Germline-derived CDR1 and CDR2 are SGDLS and YYNGEE. There are 18 residues in the CDR3.

The J gene is TRBJ1-3, the V gene TRBV9; D not certain. The TCR comes from a woman aged 40 to 50 with alopecia areata. Some clones in this sample may be carry-over from other donors' samples. Material: whole blood, obtained in connection with sensitization to the hapten diphenylcyclopropenone (DPC). The CDR3 reads CASSVEREANRLGNTIYF. The DNA for the CDR3 is TGTGCCAGCAGCGTAGAGAGGGAGGCGAATAGACTTGGAAACACCATATATTTT.